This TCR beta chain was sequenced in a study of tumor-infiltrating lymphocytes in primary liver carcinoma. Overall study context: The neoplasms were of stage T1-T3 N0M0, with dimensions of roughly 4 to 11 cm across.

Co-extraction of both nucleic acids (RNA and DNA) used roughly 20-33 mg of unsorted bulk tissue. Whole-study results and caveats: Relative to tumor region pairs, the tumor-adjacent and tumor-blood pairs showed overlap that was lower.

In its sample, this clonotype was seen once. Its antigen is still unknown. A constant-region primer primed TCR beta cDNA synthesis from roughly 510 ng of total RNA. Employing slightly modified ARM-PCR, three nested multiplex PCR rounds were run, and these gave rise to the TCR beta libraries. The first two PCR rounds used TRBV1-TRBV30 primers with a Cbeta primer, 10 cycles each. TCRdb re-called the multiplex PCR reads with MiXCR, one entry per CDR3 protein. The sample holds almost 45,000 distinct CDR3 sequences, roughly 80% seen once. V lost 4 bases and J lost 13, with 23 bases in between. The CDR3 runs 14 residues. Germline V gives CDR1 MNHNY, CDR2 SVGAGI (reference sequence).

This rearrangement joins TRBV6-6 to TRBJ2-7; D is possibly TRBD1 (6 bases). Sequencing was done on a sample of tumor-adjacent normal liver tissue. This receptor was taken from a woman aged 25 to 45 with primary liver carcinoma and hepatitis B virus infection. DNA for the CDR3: TGTGCCAGCAGTTCGGACAGCTTTCCCTACGAACAATACTTC. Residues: CASSSDSFPYEQYF.